This TCR beta chain was captured by sequencing in a study of identical twins (TCRdb year 2016). Describing the broader study: The study deep-sequenced TCR alpha and beta repertoires from monozygotic twins, unrelated adults of various ages and cord blood to test whether fetal clonotypes persist. Replicate twin experiments were performed at different times using different library preparation protocols to rule out contamination. Results the study describes overall, beyond this receptor: Excess twin sharing in beta out-of-frame sequences was weaker because fewer shared sequences lowered the signal-to-noise ratio. Abundant cord blood beta clonotypes carried fewer insertions; young adult naive repertoires showed a weaker similar trend, while memory repertoires showed none. Compared with coincidental sharing between unrelated individuals, an excess of low generation-probability sequences was observed among out-of-frame TCR alpha sequences shared between twins. In monozygotic twins, out-of-frame TCR alpha sharing was systematically underestimated by recombination models, although the models agreed with sharing between unrelated individuals. Because the same donors could not be followed over many years, conclusions were based on cross-sectional statistical analysis. Zero-insertion analyses could be partly confounded by invariant T cells such as MAIT and iNKT, although diverse VJ usage argued against such confounding for most clonotypes.

The library was obtained by 5' RACE. The data were produced on an Illumina HiSeq 2000. A universal primer binding site was added through template switching, and the final cDNA carried a unique molecular identifier so that TCR cDNA molecules could be counted accurately. Specific primers in the conserved constant-segment region were used to synthesize first-strand cDNA for TCR alpha and beta chains. To control for contamination, every cDNA library was double barcoded, receiving both a SMART-Mk sample barcode and Illumina barcodes. TruSeq adapter sequences and Illumina sample barcodes were added in two successive PCR steps. The Illumina HiSeq platform was used with custom primers to sequence TCR alpha and beta cDNA libraries. Turning to the authors' computational methods: MiGEC processed the raw reads to extract unique molecular identifiers, while MiXCR was used to determine the CDR3 positions. Recombination models were inferred per individual with the repgenHMM and IGoR tools using an EM algorithm. Shared clonotypes were analyzed with the tcR package in R, and sharing was normalized by the product of cloneset sizes. To study raw recombination free of thymic and clonal selection effects, out-of-frame nonproductive sequences were analyzed. TCRdb ran its own pipeline on the public reads, namely fastp trimming at Q25 and MiXCR clone calling, and kept in-frame beta chains. Under each unique CDR3 protein, matching rows form one entry showing the most common genes and DNA. The V and J calls shown here were made by TCRdb, not taken from the authors' results. The sample table holds roughly 350,000 distinct CDR3 sequences, of which about 12% were seen once. The top ten constitute roughly 7.8% of the sample.

All donors were healthy Caucasians. Three pairs of female monozygotic twins, all aged roughly 18 to 29 years, were included in the twin cohort. CD4+ and CD8+ T cell populations were isolated with positive isolation kits from Invitrogen. CDR1 and CDR2, looked up from the germline V gene, are MNHGY and SVAAGI. V loses 5 bases at its end and J loses 7 bases; junction bases beyond the gene matches: 14. The CDR3 starts with the cysteine, ends with the valine, and has 15 residues. Of all the DNA, just the CDR3 is kept, 45 bases in frame from base 1. Worth noting for this clonotype: What antigen it recognizes has not been identified. No base quality information exists; no much larger clone differs at one position.

The same sample was also used in a study of yellow fever vaccine responses in identical twins. In that second paper, the authors write: According to the authors, the vaccine-induced T cell response in identical twins seemed to be partly convergent and partly specific to each individual. In identical twins, the study followed T cell clones that responded to the vaccine with precision.

The sequence was collected from a young woman in good health. Sequencing input: CD8+ T cells sorted from blood. Recombination connected TRBV6-9 to TRBJ2-7; 7 bases in the junction line up with TRBD2. The nucleotide sequence is given as TGTGCCAGCAGTGATATCCGGGACTATCCGAAGGAGCAGTACGTC. This yields the protein CASSDIRDYPKEQYV.